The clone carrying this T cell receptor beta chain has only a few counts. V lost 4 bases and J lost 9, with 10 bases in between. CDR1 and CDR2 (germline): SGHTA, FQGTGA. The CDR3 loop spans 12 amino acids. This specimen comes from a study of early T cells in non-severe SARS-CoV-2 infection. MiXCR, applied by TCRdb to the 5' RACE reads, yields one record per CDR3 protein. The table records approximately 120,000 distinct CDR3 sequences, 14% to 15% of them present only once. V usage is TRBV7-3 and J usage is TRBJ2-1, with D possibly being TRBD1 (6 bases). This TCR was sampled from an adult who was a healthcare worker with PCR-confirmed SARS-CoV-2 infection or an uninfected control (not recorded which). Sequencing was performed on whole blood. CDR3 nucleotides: TGTGCCAGCAGCTCACAGGGCGGTGAGCAGTTCTTC. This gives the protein CASSSQGGEQFF.